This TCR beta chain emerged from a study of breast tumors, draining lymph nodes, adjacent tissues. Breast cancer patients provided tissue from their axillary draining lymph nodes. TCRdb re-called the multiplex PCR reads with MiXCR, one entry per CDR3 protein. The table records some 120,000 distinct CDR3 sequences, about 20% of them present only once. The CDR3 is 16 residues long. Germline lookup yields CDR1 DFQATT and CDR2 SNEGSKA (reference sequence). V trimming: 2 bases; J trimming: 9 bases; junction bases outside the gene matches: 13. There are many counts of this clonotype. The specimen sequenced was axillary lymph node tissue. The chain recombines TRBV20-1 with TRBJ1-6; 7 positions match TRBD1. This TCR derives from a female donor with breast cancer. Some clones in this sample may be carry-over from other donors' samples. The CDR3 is CSARRGGQSTGSPLHF. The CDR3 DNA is TGCAGTGCTAGACGAGGGGGACAGTCCACGGGTTCACCCCTCCACTTT.